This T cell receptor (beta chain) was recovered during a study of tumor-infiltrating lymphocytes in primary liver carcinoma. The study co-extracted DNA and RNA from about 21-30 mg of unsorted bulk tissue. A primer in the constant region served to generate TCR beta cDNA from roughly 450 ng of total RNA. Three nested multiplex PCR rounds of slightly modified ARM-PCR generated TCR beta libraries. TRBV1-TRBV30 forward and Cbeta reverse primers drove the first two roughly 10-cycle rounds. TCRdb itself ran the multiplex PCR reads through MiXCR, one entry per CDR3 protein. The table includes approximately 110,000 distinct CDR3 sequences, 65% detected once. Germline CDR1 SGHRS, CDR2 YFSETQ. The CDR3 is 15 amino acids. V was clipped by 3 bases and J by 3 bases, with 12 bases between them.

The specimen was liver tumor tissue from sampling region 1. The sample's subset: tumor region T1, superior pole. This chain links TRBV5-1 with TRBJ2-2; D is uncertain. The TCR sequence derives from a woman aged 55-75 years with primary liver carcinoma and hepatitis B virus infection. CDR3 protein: CASSSDAWYTGELFF. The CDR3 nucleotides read TGCGCCAGCAGCTCGGACGCGTGGTACACCGGGGAGCTGTTTTTT.